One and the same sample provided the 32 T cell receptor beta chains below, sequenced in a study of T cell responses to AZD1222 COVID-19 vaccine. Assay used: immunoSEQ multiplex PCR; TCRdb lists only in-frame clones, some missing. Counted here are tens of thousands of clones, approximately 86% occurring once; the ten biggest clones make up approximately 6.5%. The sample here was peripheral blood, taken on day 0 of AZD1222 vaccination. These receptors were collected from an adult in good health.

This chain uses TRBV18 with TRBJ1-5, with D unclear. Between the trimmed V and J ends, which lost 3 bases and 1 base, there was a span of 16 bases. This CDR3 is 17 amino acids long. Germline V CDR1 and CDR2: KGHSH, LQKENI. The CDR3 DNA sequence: TGTGCCAGCTCACCGGGCTTTACAGTTGAGAGCAATCAGCCCCAGCATTTT. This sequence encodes CASSPGFTVESNQPQHF.

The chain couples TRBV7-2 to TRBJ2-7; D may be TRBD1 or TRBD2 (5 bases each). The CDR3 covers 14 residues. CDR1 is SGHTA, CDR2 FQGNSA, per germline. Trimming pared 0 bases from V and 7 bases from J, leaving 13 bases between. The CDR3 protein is CASSLAGTGREQYF. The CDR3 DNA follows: TGTGCCAGCAGCTTAGCGGGGACCGGGCGTGAGCAGTACTTC. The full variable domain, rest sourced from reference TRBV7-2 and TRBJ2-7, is GAGVSQSPSNKVTEKGKDVELRCDPISGHTALYWYRQSLGQGLEFLIYFQGNSAPDKSGLPSDRFSAERTGGSVSTLTIQRTQQEDSAVYLCASSLAGTGREQYFGPGTRLTVT.

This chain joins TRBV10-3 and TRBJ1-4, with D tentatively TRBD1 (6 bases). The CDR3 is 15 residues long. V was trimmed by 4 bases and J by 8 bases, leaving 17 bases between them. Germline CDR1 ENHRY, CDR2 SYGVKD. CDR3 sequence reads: CAISAQGPRDEKLFF. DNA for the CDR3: TGTGCCATCAGTGCACAGGGACCGAGGGACGAAAAACTGTTTTTT.

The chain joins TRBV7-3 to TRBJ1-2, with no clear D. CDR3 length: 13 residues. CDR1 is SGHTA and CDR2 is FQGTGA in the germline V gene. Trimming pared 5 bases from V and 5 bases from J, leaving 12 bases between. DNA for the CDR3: TGTGCCAGCAGCCCAGAGTCTGGATATGGCTACACCTTC. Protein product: CASSPESGYGYTF.

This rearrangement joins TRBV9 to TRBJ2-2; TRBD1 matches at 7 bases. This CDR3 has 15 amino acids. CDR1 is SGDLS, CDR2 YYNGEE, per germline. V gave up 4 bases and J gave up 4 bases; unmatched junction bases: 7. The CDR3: CASSFRGTATGELFF. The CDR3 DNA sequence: TGTGCCAGCAGCTTTAGGGGGACAGCCACCGGGGAGCTGTTTTTT.

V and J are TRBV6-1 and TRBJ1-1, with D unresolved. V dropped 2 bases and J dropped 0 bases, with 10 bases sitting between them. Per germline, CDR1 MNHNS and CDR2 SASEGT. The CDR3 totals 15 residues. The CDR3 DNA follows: TGTGCCAGCAGTGAACATTGGGCGATGAACACTGAAGCTTTCTTT. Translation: CASSEHWAMNTEAFF.

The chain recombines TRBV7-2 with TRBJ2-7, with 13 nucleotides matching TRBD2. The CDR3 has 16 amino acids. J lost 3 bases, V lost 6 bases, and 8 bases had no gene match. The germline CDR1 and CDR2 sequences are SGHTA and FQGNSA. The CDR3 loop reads CASSSRLAGGVYEQYF. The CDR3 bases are TGTGCCAGCAGTTCCCGACTAGCGGGAGGAGTCTACGAGCAGTACTTC.

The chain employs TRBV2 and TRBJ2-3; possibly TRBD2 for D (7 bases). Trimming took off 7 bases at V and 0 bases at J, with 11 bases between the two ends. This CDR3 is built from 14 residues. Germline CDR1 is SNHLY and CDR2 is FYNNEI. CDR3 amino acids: CASKGGSSTDTQYF. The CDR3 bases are TGTGCCAGCAAGGGGGGGTCTAGCACAGATACGCAGTATTTT.

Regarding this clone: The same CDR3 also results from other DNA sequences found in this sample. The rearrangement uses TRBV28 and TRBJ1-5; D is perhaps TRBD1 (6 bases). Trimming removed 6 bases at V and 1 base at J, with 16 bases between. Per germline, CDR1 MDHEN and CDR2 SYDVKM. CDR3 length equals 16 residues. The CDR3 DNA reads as TGTGCCAGCAGAGGGGGACGCGGCGGCAGCAATCAGCCCCAGCATTTT. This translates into CASRGGRGGSNQPQHF.

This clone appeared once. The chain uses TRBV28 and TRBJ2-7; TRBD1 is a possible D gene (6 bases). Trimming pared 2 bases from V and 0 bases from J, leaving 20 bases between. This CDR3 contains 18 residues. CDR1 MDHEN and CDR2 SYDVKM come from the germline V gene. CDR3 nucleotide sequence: TGTGCCAGCAGTTTACCTCCGTCGGGCAGGGGTACCTCCTACGAGCAGTACTTC. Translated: CASSLPPSGRGTSYEQYF.

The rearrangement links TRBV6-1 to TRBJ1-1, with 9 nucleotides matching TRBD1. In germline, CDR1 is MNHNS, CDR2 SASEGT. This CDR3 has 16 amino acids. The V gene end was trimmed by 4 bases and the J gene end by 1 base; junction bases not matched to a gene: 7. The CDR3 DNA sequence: TGTGCCAGCAGTGCGGGACAGGGAGTTGCGAACACTGAAGCTTTCTTT. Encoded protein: CASSAGQGVANTEAFF.

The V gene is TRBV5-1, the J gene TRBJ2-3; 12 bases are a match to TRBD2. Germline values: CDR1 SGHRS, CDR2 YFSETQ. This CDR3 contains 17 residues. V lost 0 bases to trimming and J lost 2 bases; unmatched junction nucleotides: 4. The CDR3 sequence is CASSLVTSGGLTDTQYF. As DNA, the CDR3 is TGCGCCAGCAGCTTGGTGACTAGCGGGGGCCTCACAGATACGCAGTATTTT.

The CDR3 DNA reads TGTGCCAGCACGATAGACAGGGTAAAACTGTTTTTT. This translates into CASTIDRVKLFF. This chain connects TRBV3-1 (or the pseudogene TRBV3-2) to TRBJ1-4; 7 bases fit TRBD1. The CDR3 spans 12 residues. After removal of 7 bases from V and 10 bases from J, the junction contained 6 bases not matched to a gene. CDR1 and CDR2 from the germline V gene are LGHDT and YNNKEL (reference sequence).

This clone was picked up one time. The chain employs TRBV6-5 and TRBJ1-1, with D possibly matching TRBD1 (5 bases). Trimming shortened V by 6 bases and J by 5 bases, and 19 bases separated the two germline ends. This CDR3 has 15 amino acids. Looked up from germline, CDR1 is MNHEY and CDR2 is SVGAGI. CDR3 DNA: TGTGCCAGCAGCATCCCGCGGGGGAGAGGAACTGAAGCTTTCTTT. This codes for CASSIPRGRGTEAFF.

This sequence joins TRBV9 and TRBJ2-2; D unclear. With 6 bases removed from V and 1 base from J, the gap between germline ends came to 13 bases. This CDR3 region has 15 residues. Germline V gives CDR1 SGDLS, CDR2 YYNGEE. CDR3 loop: CASNSVFGNTGELFF. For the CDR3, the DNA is TGTGCCAGCAATTCGGTTTTTGGGAACACCGGGGAGCTGTTTTTT.

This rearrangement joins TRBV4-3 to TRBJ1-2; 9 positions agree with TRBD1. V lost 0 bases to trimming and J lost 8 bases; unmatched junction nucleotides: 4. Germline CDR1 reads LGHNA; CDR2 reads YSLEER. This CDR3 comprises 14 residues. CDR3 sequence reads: CASSQERTGAGYTF. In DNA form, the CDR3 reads TGCGCCAGCAGCCAAGAGAGGACAGGGGCCGGCTACACCTTC.

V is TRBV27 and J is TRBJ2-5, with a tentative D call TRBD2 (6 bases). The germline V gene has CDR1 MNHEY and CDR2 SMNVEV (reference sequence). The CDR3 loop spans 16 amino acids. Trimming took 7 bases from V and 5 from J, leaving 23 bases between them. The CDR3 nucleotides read TGTGCCAGCACCTCCGGAGGAGGGAGTCTACTTGAGACCCAGTACTTC. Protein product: CASTSGGGSLLETQYF.

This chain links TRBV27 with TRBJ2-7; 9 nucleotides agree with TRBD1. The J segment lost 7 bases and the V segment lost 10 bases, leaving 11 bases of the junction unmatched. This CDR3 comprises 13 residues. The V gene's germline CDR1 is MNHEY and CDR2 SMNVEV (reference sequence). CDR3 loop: CATRRQGVREQYF. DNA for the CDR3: TGTGCCACCAGACGACAGGGGGTAAGGGAGCAGTACTTC.

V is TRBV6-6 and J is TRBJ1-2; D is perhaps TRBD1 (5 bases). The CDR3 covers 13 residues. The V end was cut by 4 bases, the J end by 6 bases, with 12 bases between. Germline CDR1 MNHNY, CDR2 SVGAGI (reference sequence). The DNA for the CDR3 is TGTGCCAGCAGTTTCAGGGAAAGGGATGGCTACACCTTC. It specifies CASSFRERDGYTF.

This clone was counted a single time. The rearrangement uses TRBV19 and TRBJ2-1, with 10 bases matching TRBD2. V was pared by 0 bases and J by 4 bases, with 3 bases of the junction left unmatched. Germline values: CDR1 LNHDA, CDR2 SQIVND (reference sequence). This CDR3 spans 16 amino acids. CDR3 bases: TGTGCCAGTAGTATAGAATCTAGCGGGAGTTACAATGAGCAGTTCTTC. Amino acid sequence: CASSIESSGSYNEQFF.

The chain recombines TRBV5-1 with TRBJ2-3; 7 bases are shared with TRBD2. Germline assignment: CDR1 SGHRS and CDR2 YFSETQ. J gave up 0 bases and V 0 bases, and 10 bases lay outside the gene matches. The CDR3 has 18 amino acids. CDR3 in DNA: TGCGCCAGCAGCTTGGAAGGAGCTAGCGGCCTTAGCACAGATACGCAGTATTTT. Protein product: CASSLEGASGLSTDTQYF.

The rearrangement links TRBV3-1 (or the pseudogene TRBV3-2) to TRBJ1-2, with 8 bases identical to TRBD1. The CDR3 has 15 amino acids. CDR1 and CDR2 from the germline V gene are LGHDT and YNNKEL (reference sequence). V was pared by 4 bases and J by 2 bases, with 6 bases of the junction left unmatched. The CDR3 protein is CASSPQDRANYGYTF. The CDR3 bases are TGTGCCAGCAGCCCCCAGGACAGGGCGAACTATGGCTACACCTTC.

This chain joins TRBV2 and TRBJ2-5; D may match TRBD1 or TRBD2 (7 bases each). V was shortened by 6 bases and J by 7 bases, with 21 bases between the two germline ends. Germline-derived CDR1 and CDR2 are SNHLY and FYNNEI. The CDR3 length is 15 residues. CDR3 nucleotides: TGTGCCAGCAGCTGGGAGGGGGCCCCCGTGGGGACCCAGTACTTC. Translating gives CASSWEGAPVGTQYF.

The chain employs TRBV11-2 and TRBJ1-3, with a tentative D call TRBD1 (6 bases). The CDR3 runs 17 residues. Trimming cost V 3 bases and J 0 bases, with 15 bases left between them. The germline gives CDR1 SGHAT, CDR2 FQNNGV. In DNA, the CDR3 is TGTGCCAGCAGCTTTCGGGCAGGGGCGATCTCTGGAAACACCATATATTTT. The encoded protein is CASSFRAGAISGNTIYF.

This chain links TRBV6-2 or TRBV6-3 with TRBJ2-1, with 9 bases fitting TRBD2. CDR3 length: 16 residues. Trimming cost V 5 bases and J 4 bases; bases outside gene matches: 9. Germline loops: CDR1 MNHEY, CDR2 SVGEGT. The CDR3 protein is CASSGVLSGSYNEQFF. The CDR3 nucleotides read TGTGCCAGCAGTGGTGTCCTTAGCGGGAGTTACAATGAGCAGTTCTTC.

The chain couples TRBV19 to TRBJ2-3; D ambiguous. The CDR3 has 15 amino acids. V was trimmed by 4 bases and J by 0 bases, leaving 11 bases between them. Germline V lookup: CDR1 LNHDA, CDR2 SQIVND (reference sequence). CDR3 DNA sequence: TGTGCCAGTAGTACCCCAGTGGCTAGCACAGATACGCAGTATTTT. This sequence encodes CASSTPVASTDTQYF.

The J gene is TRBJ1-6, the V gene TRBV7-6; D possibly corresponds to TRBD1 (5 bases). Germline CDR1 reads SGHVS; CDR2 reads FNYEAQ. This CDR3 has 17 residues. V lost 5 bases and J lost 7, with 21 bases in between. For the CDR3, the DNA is TGTGCCAGCAGCAAAATACCAGCCCTTGGGGGAAATTCACCCCTCCACTTT. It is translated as CASSKIPALGGNSPLHF.

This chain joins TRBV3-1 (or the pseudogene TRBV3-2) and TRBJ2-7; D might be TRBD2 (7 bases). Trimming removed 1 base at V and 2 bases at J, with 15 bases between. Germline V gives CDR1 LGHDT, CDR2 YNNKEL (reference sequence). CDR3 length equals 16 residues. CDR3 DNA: TGTGCCAGCAGCCAAGGTGGGCGGGGGCTCCCCTACGAGCAGTACTTC. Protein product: CASSQGGRGLPYEQYF.

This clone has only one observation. The CDR3 DNA is TGTGCCAGCAGCCAAGATACAGTAGGGGTTCGGTTCCAGTACTTC. Its protein product is CASSQDTVGVRFQYF. The chain joins TRBV3-1 (or the pseudogene TRBV3-2) to TRBJ2-5; maybe TRBD1 (5 bases). The CDR3 consists of 15 residues. V lost 0 bases to trimming and J lost 10 bases, with 18 bases between them. CDR1 and CDR2 (germline): LGHDT, YNNKEL (reference sequence).

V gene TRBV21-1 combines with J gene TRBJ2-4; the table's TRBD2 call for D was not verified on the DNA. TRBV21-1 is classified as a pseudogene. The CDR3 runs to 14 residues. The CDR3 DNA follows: TGTGCCAGCAGCAATGAGTGCGGGTCTGGGGTTCAGTACTTC. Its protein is CASSNECGSGVQYF.

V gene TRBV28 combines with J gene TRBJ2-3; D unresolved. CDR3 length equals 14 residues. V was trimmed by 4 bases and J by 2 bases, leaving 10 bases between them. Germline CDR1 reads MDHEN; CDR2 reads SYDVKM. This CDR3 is CASSSVEPTDTQYF. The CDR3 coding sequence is TGTGCCAGCAGTTCGGTAGAACCCACAGATACGCAGTATTTT.

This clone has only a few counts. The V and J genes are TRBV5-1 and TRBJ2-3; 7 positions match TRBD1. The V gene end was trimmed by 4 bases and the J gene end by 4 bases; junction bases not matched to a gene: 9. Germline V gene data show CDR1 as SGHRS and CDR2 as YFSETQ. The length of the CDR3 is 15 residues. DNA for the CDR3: TGCGCCAGCAGCACGGAGGCAGGGGGTGCAGATACGCAGTATTTT. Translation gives CASSTEAGGADTQYF.